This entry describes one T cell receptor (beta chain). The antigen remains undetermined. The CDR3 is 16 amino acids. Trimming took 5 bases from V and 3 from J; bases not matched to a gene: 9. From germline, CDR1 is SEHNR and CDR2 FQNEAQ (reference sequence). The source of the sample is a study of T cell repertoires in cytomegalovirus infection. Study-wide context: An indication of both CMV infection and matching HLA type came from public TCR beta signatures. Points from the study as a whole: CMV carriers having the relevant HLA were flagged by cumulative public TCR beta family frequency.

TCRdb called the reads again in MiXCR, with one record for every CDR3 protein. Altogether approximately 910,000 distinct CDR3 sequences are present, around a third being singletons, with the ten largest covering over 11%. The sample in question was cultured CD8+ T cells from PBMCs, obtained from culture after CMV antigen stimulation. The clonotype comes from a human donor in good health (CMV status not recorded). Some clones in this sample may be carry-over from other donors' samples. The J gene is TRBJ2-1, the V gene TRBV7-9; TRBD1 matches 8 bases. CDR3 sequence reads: CASSGPTGAVYNEQFF. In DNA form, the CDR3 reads TGTGCCAGCAGCGGGCCGACAGGGGCCGTCTACAATGAGCAGTTCTTC.